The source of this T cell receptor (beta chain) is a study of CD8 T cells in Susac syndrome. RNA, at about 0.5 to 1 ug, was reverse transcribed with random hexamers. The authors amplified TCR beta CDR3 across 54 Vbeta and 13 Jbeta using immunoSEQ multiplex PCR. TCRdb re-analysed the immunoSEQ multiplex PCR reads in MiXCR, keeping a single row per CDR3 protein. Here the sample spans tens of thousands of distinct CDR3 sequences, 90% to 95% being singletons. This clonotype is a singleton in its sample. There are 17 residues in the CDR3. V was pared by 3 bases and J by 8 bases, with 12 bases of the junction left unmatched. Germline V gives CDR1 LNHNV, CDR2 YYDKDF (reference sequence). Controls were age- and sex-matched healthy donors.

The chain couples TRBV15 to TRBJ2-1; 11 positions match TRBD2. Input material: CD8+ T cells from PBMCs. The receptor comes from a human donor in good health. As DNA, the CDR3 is TGTGCCACCAGCAGGGGATTAGCGGGAGGGCCTCTGGATGAGCAGTTCTTC. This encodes CATSRGLAGGPLDEQFF.